This paragraph covers one T cell receptor (beta chain) sequence. TCRdb's table, derived via immunoSEQ multiplex PCR, lists solely in-frame clones and lacks some. This sample yields under 150,000 clones, of which around 83% are seen a single time; approximately 5.8% belongs to the top ten. This record belongs to a study of blood T cell repertoires in COVID-19. Across the whole study: Italy, Spain and the United States were the sources of the convalescent and acute COVID-19 samples.

Germline assignment: CDR1 MGHDK and CDR2 SYGVNS. The CDR3 runs 12 residues. V lost 3 bases and J 11 bases, leaving 8 bases between the germline ends. The sequence was obtained from a man aged 80 or over with active or convalescent COVID-19. The chain carries TRBV25-1 and TRBJ1-6, with D possibly being TRBD1 (5 bases). The sample comprised peripheral blood. In DNA form, the CDR3 reads TGTGCCAGCAGTGAGGGCAGGGCACCCCTCCACTTT. Protein product: CASSEGRAPLHF.